A selection of T cell receptor beta chains follows, all from one sample in a study of cytomegalovirus exposure and HLA in healthy donors. Sequencing used immunoSEQ multiplex PCR; TCRdb keeps in-frame clones, though not all of them. The sample lists roughly 330,000 clones, roughly 87% occurring once. The sample taken for sequencing was PBMCs. The receptor source for this set is a woman aged 25 to 39 in good health and CMV-seropositive. Each CDR3 is given with its conserved first and last residue. D genes are given only for firm matches. Only part of the rows carry a size: once, few, many, or a class if the clone is expanded.

j_call clone_size d_call v_call cdr3_aa cdr3_nt
TRBJ2-7 NA TRBD1 TRBV7-9 CASRKLRGPTYEQYF TGTGCCAGCAGGAAACTCAGGGGGCCGACCTACGAGCAGTACTTC
TRBJ2-7 NA NA TRBV7-3 CASSLGVIPYEQYF TGTGCCAGCAGCTTAGGAGTAATCCCCTACGAGCAGTACTTC
TRBJ1-2 NA NA TRBV29-1 CSVVGNGNGYTF TGCAGCGTTGTAGGGAACGGGAATGGCTACACCTTC
TRBJ1-3 NA NA TRBV14 CASSQVQGSSGNTIYF TGTGCCAGCAGCCAAGTGCAGGGGAGCTCTGGAAACACCATATATTTT
TRBJ1-1 NA TRBD1 TRBV6-5 CASSFETGFLNTEAFF TGTGCCAGCAGTTTCGAGACAGGGTTTTTGAACACTGAAGCTTTCTTT
TRBJ1-4 NA TRBD1 TRBV6-6 CASKDRGSGTNEKLFF TGTGCCAGCAAAGACAGGGGATCGGGGACTAATGAAAAACTGTTTTTT
TRBJ2-7 NA TRBD2 TRBV5-1 CASREGYEQYF TGCGCCAGCCGGGAGGGCTACGAGCAGTACTTC
TRBJ2-3 once TRBD2 TRBV10-3 CAISDLAGGTDTQYF TGTGCCATCAGTGATCTAGCGGGGGGCACAGATACGCAGTATTTT
TRBJ1-6 once NA TRBV28 CASSPDSVEWDSPLHF TGTGCCAGCAGCCCGGACAGTGTTGAGTGGGATTCACCCCTCCACTTT
TRBJ2-1 NA TRBD2 TRBV4-3 CASSQDRTSGALGEQFF TGCGCCAGCAGCCAAGATCGGACTAGCGGGGCTCTAGGTGAGCAGTTCTTC
TRBJ2-2 NA NA TRBV7-6 CASSLMGGGELFF TGTGCCAGCAGCTTAATGGGGGGCGGGGAGCTGTTTTTT
TRBJ2-1 once TRBD2 TRBV28 CASSFIRREERYNEQFF TGTGCCAGCAGTTTTATTCGGCGGGAGGAGAGGTACAATGAGCAGTTCTTC
TRBJ2-3 NA NA TRBV9 CASSVLSTDTQYF TGTGCCAGCAGCGTCCTAAGCACAGATACGCAGTATTTT
TRBJ1-5 NA NA TRBV5-6 CASSSTGAGNQPQHF TGTGCCAGCAGCTCAACGGGGGCGGGAAATCAGCCCCAGCATTTT
TRBJ1-1 NA TRBD1 TRBV5-6 CASSFGQGWKAEAFF TGTGCCAGCAGCTTTGGACAGGGATGGAAGGCTGAAGCTTTCTTT
TRBJ2-7 NA NA TRBV28 CASSLAPYEQYF TGTGCCAGCAGCTTGGCCCCCTACGAGCAGTACTTC
TRBJ2-2 NA TRBD1 TRBV18 CASSPDRGPPRTGELFF TGTGCCAGCTCACCCGACAGGGGACCTCCGAGGACCGGGGAGCTGTTTTTT
TRBJ2-7 NA NA TRBV7-6 CATSDGSSYEQYF TGTGCCACCTCCGACGGTAGCTCCTACGAGCAGTACTTC
TRBJ1-1 NA NA TRBV5-1 CASSLTAEVGTEAFF TGCGCCAGCAGCTTGACGGCGGAGGTAGGGACTGAAGCTTTCTTT
TRBJ2-7 NA TRBD2 TRBV7-6 CASSLAASGDYEQYF TGTGCCAGCAGCTTAGCGGCTAGCGGGGACTACGAGCAGTACTTC
TRBJ1-2 NA NA TRBV19 CASSIPPGNYGYTF TGTGCCAGTAGTATCCCCCCCGGAAACTATGGCTACACCTTC
TRBJ1-5 once NA TRBV5-1 CASSPGTSSNQPQHF TGCGCCAGCAGCCCCGGGACATCTAGCAATCAGCCCCAGCATTTT
TRBJ2-7 NA TRBD1 TRBV7-3 CASSLDPGQGLLGQYF TGTGCCAGCAGCTTAGATCCGGGACAGGGGCTTCTCGGGCAGTACTTC
TRBJ1-2 NA NA TRBV28 CASSLWGTGSGYTF TGTGCCAGCAGTTTATGGGGAACAGGGAGTGGCTACACCTTC
TRBJ2-5 NA NA TRBV18 CASSPPRGGQETQYF TGTGCCAGCTCACCACCGCGGGGAGGCCAAGAGACCCAGTACTTC
TRBJ1-3 few NA TRBV11-2 CASSLGLSGNTIYF TGTGCCAGCAGCCTAGGTCTCTCTGGAAACACCATATATTTT
TRBJ1-1 NA NA TRBV5-4 CASSSQTGQGTEAFF TGTGCCAGCAGTTCACAGACGGGACAAGGAACTGAAGCTTTCTTT
TRBJ1-5 NA NA TRBV15 CATSSTGYQPQHF TGTGCCACCAGCAGTACAGGGTACCAGCCCCAGCATTTT
TRBJ1-3 once NA TRBV4-3 CASSQVLGNSGNTIYF TGCGCCAGCAGCCAAGTCCTAGGGAACTCTGGAAACACCATATATTTT
TRBJ2-6 once NA TRBV28 CASSSRRQQFSGANVLTF TGTGCCAGCAGTTCCCGGAGACAGCAATTCTCTGGGGCCAACGTCCTGACTTTC
TRBJ1-1 NA NA TRBV30 CAWSPGSNTEAFF TGTGCCTGGAGCCCCGGATCGAACACTGAAGCTTTCTTT
TRBJ2-3 once NA TRBV30 CAWNRGGGDTQYF TGTGCCTGGAACCGGGGAGGTGGAGATACGCAGTATTTT
TRBJ2-5 NA NA TRBV25-1 CASSASMETQYF TGTGCCAGCAGTGCTTCAATGGAGACCCAGTACTTC
TRBJ1-2 NA NA TRBV7-9 CASQQGMGYTF TGTGCCAGCCAACAGGGTATGGGCTACACCTTC
TRBJ1-5 NA NA TRBV10-3 CAISESQQPQHF TGTGCCATCAGTGAGTCTCAGCAGCCCCAGCATTTT
TRBJ1-2 NA NA TRBV5-6 CASSLGQAYYGYTF TGTGCCAGCAGCTTGGGTCAGGCCTACTATGGCTACACCTTC
TRBJ1-1 once NA TRBV4-3 CASSQEVTWNTEAFF TGCGCCAGCAGCCAAGAGGTGACTTGGAACACTGAAGCTTTCTTT
TRBJ2-1 NA TRBD2 TRBV5-4 CASSFAGVNEQFF TGTGCCAGCAGCTTCGCGGGAGTAAATGAGCAGTTCTTC
TRBJ2-1 NA TRBD1 TRBV19 CASIQPGQGYNEQFF TGTGCCAGTATCCAACCGGGACAGGGGTACAATGAGCAGTTCTTC
TRBJ1-3 NA NA TRBV4-3 CASSQSAVSSGNTIYF TGCGCCAGCAGCCAATCGGCGGTGAGCTCTGGAAACACCATATATTTT
TRBJ2-5 once NA TRBV28 CASSLLLETQYF TGTGCCAGCAGTTTATTGTTAGAGACCCAGTACTTC